A single T cell receptor (beta chain) is shown here with its context. Its antigen is currently unknown. V was shortened by 3 bases and J by 2 bases, with 20 bases between the two germline ends. The CDR3 contains 18 residues. This sample is part of a study of post-analysis software for immune sequencing data. Findings and caveats of the study: Normalized Chao1 diversity was significantly reduced in patients versus controls. Samples prepared in the same batch strongly co-clustered by F measure. Among a few TRBV segments more frequent in patients than controls were TRBV5-6, TRBV5-1 and TRBV20-1.

Tagging with unique molecular identifiers was a feature of the TCR beta cDNA libraries. Each CDR3 protein gets one entry after TCRdb re-called the PCR reads with MiXCR. Altogether 350,000 to 500,000 distinct CDR3 sequences are present, over 30% being singletons, with the ten largest covering under 9%. This rearrangement joins TRBV12-3 or TRBV12-4 to TRBJ2-1; the D is unclear. The sequence came from a girl aged 2 to 9 with multiple sclerosis. The sequencing sample was made of blood. The CDR3 is CASSFWTVDPLAYNEQFF. The CDR3 DNA reads TGTGCCAGCAGTTTTTGGACGGTCGATCCCCTCGCCTACAATGAGCAGTTCTTC.